The entry below describes one T cell receptor (beta chain). It has no known antigen specificity. No qualities accompany the bases; no much larger clone lies one base away. The data derive from a study of beta chain features in type 1 diabetes (dated by TCRdb to the late 2010s). A note on the overall study: Mean age, gender distribution, total cell number and subset yield did not differ between patients and healthy donors. A total of 85 million to 140 million sorted cells were examined across all samples, and a strong correlation was observed between cell number per subset and RNA yield. Regulatory and stem cell-like memory subsets were obtained from only 8 patients and about 8 healthy donors, while naive and central memory subsets were obtained from all 30 or so donors. In the study, TCRB repertoires of sorted circulating CD4+ T cell subsets from recently diagnosed type 1 diabetes patients were compared with those of matched healthy donors. The paper as a whole reports these results and caveats: Sequencing cDNA rather than genomic DNA could over-represent highly expressing activated cells, although activation and CD3 levels did not differ between groups. Naive, central memory and regulatory TCRB repertoires appeared to be more similar among patients than among healthy donors. Because the HLA sub-analyses included only small numbers of individuals, any influence of HLA type on TCRB rearrangement was left unresolved. PCR might favor shorter templates, but patient and control samples were amplified and corrected together, so any skew would affect both groups equally. In all four CD4+ subsets, TCRB CDR3 length was moderately but significantly shorter in type 1 diabetes patients. At VDJ recombination sites, type 1 diabetes patients had fewer insertions and more deleted nucleotides, which implies abnormalities in thymic rearrangement.

The germline V gene encodes CDR1 SGHTA and CDR2 FQGNSA. A distance of 12 bases separates the germline ends of V and J, which lose 5 bases and 0 bases respectively. Its CDR3 holds 15 amino acids, cysteine through phenylalanine. The kept DNA is CDR3 alone, 45 bases in frame from the first base. The entire amount of isolated RNA was reverse transcribed using the High Capacity cDNA Reverse Transcription Kit, so the sequenced TCRB transcripts were expressed ones. Deep immunoSEQ sequencing was applied to naive, central memory and regulatory T cell samples, giving an average of about 3.4 million total reads per sample. After sorted cells were lysed in RLT buffer, RNA was extracted with DNase-treated RNeasy Micro or Mini kits, with the choice depending on cell number. Each cell subset was processed on its own to prevent cross-contamination, while patient and healthy donor samples were processed together. TCRB sequences were amplified from cDNA with the immunoSEQ multiplex PCR, producing 87-bp fragments spanning the CDR3 region. Sequencing of the amplicons was performed on the Illumina HiSeq platform. As for how the authors treated the data: PCR bias was corrected computationally using synthetic template baselines, and reads within Hamming distance 2 were collapsed, with unmergeable singletons discarded. Reads were aligned against IMGT to assign V, D and J genes, CDR3 length and insertions or deletions at six rearrangement sites. Clonotype counts were normalized to sorted cell number within each subset before computing true diversity and Gini coefficients with the tcR R package. The overlap coefficient, calculated on TCRB nucleotide sequences, was used to quantify repertoire sharing. This immuneACCESS table, as held by TCRdb, lists in-frame sequences with V and J called but not all clones. Of the missing ones, under half trace to an unresolved V gene in checked studies; the others have no known cause. V and J calls and clone size are as listed in that table; D and trimming were resolved from the DNA. A total of about 160,000 clones appear in this sample, around 8.4% of them only once. Approximately 0.56% of the sample goes to the ten largest clones.

A single peripheral blood draw of 90 to 150 mL on average was collected from each donor into heparinised tubes. A BD FACSAria II and a panel including CD45RO, CCR7, CD25, CD127, CD95 and CD27 were used to sort naive, central memory, regulatory and stem cell-like memory CD4+ T cells. All sorted populations exceeded 95% purity. Right away, PBMCs were isolated by Lymphoprep density gradient centrifugation and were stained directly, with no culture step. So that batch effects would be minimized, each experiment stained and sorted samples in pairs, pairing one healthy donor with one patient. The chain links TRBV7-2 with TRBJ2-3; the D gene is perhaps TRBD1, from 6 matching bases. The TCR sequence derives from a woman aged 18 to 35 with type 1 diabetes. The sample taken for sequencing was central memory CD4+ T cells from blood. The CDR3 is CASSLRDKSTDTQYF. The DNA sequence is as follows: TGTGCCAGCAGCCTCCGGGACAAGAGCACAGATACGCAGTATTTT.